Ten or more counts support the clone carrying this TCR beta chain. Its antigen is currently unknown. Unique molecular identifiers were incorporated into the prepared TCRbeta library. TCRdb fed the PCR reads into MiXCR, producing one record per CDR3 protein. Among almost 500,000 distinct CDR3 sequences listed, more than 9% were seen once. J was trimmed by 7 bases and V by 5 bases; bases with no gene match: 14. This CDR3 has 15 residues. Germline V gives CDR1 SGHTA, CDR2 FQGNSA. The data were obtained in a study of T-cell reconstitution after alpha-beta-depleted transplantation in children. Points from the study as a whole: Newly produced T cells mostly provided counts and TCRbeta diversity after one year, as hyperexpanded clones declined. Certain patients had high TCRbeta diversity at day 60, and it came from recipient T cells and thymic progenitors that survived.

The receptor comes from a child between 2 and 9 years old with inherited bone marrow failure, due to receive a stem cell transplant. The starting material was PBMCs, obtained before TCRalphabeta/CD19-depleted stem cell transplant. The V call is TRBV7-2, the J call TRBJ2-7; 7 positions match TRBD1. The CDR3 DNA reads as TGTGCCAGCAGCGGGCGATATAATACAGGGGAGGAGCAGTACTTC. Its translation: CASSGRYNTGEEQYF. Looking up the rest from reference TRBV7-2 and TRBJ2-7 gives the full variable domain: GAGVSQSPSNKVTEKGKDVELRCDPISGHTALYWYRQSLGQGLEFLIYFQGNSAPDKSGLPSDRFSAERTGGSVSTLTIQRTQQEDSAVYLCASSGRYNTGEEQYFGPGTRLTVT.